Described below is a single TCR beta chain sequence and its context. Synthesis of TCR beta cDNA relied on 5'RACE template switching carrying UMIs. TCRdb re-called the 5' RACE reads; one entry per CDR3 protein, DNA not given. The table gives about 550,000 distinct CDR3 sequences; the top ten clones make up approximately 4% of it. The CDR3 is made up of 15 amino acids. This specimen comes from a study of T cells expressing NK-cell markers. Looking at the study overall: Sorted CD3+CD56-NKG2C+, CD3+CD56+NKG2C- and CD3+CD56+NKG2C+ T cells were the source of the TCR beta repertoires. Seven HCMV-seropositive donors and one seronegative donor made up the eight sequenced donors.

The clonotype was recovered from a man younger than 35 in good health. V usage is TRBV12-3 or TRBV12-4 and J usage is TRBJ1-6; TCRdb calls TRBD1, which cannot be checked without DNA. The source material was blood T cells: a sorted CD56 or NKG2C T cell subset, CD4+ or CD8+ T cells, or bulk PBMC T cells (not recorded which). The CDR3 loop is CASSSRQGRDSPLHF.